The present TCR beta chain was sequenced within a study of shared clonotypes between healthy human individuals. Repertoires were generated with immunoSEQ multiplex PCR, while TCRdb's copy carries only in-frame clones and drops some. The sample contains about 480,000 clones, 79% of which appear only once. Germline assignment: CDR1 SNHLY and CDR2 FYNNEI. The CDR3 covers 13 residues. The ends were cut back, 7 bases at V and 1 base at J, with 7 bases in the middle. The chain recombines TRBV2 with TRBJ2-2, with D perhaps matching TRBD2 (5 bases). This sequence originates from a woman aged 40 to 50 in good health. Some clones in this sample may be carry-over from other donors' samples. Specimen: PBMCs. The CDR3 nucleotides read TGTGCCAGCAATGAGGGGAACACCGGGGAGCTGTTTTTT. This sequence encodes CASNEGNTGELFF.